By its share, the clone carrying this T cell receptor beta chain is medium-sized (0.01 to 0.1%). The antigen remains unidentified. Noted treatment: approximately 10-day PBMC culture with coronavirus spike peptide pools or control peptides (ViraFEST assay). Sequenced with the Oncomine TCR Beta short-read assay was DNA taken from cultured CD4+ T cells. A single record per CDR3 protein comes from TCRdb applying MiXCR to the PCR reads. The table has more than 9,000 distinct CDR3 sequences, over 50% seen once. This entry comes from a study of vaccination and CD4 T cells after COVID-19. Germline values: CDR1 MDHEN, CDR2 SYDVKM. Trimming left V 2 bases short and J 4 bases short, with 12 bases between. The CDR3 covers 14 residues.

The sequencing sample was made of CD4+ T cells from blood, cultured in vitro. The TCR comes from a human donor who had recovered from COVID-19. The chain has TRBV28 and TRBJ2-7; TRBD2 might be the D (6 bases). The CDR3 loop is CASSLTGSGYEQYF. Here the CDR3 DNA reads TGTGCCAGCAGTTTAACCGGGAGCGGGTACGAGCAGTACTTC.